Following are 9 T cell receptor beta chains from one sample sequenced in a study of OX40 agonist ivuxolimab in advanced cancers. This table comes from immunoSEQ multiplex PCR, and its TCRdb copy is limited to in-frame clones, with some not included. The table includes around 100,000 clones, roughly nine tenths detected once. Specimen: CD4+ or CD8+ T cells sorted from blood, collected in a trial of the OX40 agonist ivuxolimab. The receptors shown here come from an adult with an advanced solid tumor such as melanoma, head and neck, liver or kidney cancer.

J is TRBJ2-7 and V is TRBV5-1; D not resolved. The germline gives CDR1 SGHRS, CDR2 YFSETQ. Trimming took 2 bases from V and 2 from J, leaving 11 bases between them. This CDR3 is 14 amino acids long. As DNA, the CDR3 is TGCGCCAGCAGCTTAAAGGGAACCCCCTACGAGCAGTACTTC. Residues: CASSLKGTPYEQYF.

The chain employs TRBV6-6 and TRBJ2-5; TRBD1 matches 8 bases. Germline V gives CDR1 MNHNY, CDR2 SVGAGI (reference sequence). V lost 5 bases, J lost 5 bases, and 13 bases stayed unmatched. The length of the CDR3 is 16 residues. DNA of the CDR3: TGTGCCAGCAGTCCCGGGACAGGAGTAATGGTGGAGACCCAGTACTTC. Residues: CASSPGTGVMVETQYF.

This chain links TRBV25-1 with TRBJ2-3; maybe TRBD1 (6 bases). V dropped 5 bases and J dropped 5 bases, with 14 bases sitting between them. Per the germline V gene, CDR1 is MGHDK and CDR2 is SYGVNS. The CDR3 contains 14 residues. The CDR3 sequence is CASSSTGIGDTQYF. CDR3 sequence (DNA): TGTGCCAGCAGTTCTACAGGGATCGGAGATACGCAGTATTTT.

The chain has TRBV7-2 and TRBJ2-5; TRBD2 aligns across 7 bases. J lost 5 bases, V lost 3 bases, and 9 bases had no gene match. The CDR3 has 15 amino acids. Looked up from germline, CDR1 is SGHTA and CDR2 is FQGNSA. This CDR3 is CASSFLGGPIETQYF. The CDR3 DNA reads TGTGCCAGCAGCTTCCTGGGAGGGCCTATTGAGACCCAGTACTTC.

The DNA of the CDR3 is TGTGCCTGGCTACCAGGGGGCTCCGAGACCCAGTACTTC. The encoded protein is CAWLPGGSETQYF. V usage is TRBV30 and J usage is TRBJ2-5; 8 bases fit TRBD1. The ends lost 5 bases at V and 5 bases at J; junction bases unmatched: 7. The CDR3 covers 13 residues. Germline CDR1 GTSNPN, CDR2 SVGIG (reference sequence).

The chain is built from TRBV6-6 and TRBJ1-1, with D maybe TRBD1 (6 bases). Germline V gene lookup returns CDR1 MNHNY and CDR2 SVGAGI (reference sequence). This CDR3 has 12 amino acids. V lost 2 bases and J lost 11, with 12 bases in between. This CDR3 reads CASSYGQGMAFF. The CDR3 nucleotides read TGTGCCAGCAGTTACGGGCAGGGGATGGCTTTCTTT.

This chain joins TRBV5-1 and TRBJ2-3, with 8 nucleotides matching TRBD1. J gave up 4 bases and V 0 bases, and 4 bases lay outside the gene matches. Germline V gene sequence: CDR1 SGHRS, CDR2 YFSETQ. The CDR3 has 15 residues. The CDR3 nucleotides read TGCGCCAGCAGCTTGGTGGGCAGGGGGCCAGATACGCAGTATTTT. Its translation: CASSLVGRGPDTQYF.

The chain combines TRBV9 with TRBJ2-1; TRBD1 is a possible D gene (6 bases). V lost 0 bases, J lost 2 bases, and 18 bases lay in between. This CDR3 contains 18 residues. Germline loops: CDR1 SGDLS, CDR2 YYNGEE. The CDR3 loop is CASSVGLSGALTYNEQFF. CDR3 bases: TGTGCCAGCAGCGTAGGTCTCTCAGGGGCCCTAACCTACAATGAGCAGTTCTTC.

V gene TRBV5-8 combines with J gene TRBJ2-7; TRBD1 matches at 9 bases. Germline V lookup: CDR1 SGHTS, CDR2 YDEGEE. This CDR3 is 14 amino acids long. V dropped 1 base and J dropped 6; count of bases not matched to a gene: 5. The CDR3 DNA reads TGTGCCAGCAGCTTGCGACAGGGGGTAGGCGAGCAGTACTTC. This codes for CASSLRQGVGEQYF. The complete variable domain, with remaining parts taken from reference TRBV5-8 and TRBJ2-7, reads EAGVTQSPTHLIKTRGQQATLRCSPISGHTSVYWYQQALGLGLQFLLWYDEGEERNRGNFPPRFSGRQFPNYSSELNVNALELEDSALYLCASSLRQGVGEQYFGPGTRLTVT.